This T cell receptor beta chain was found in a study of CD8 T cells in Susac syndrome. When the RNA was reverse transcribed, random hexamers were used with an input of 0.5 to 1 ug. One entry per CDR3 protein results from TCRdb running MiXCR on the immunoSEQ multiplex PCR reads. The sample lists over 100,000 distinct CDR3 sequences, about nine tenths occurring once. Germline assignment: CDR1 ENHRY and CDR2 SYGVKD. V shed 5 bases, J shed 6 bases, and the junction held 6 bases outside the gene matches. The CDR3 spans 15 residues. The chain carries TRBV10-3 and TRBJ1-6; 8 bases fit TRBD1. The clonotype comes from a human donor in good health. Sequenced: CD4+ T cells from PBMCs. The CDR3 DNA sequence: TGTGCCATCAGTAGCGACAGGGGCGGTAATTCACCCCTCCACTTT. This codes for CAISSDRGGNSPLHF.